The entry below describes one T cell receptor beta chain. Its antigen is undetermined. This sample stems from a study of shared clonotypes between healthy human individuals. Investigators spread the genomic DNA of each subset evenly over several immunoSEQ plates. The assay was immunoSEQ multiplex PCR, and TCRdb's table has in-frame clones only and misses some. Of some 2.1 million clones listed, 90% to 95% are singletons. The CDR3 runs 14 residues. Trimming removed 1 base at V and 4 bases at J, with 10 bases between. Germline loops: CDR1 MDHEN, CDR2 SYDVKM. General observations from the study: Inspection by rarefaction showed sorted-subset sequencing to be incomplete despite large depth. Generally, naive subsets (rather than memory subsets) showed larger estimated richness.

The TCR sequence derives from a man between 18 and 29 years old in good health. The genes are TRBV28 and TRBJ1-1; TRBD1 is a possible D gene (6 bases). The sequenced sample consisted of naive CD4+ T cells sorted from blood. Sample subset: CD45RA+ positively selected. CDR3 nucleotide sequence: TGTGCCAGCAGTTTATCCGGGGGCCCCACTGAAGCTTTCTTT. Protein sequence: CASSLSGGPTEAFF.